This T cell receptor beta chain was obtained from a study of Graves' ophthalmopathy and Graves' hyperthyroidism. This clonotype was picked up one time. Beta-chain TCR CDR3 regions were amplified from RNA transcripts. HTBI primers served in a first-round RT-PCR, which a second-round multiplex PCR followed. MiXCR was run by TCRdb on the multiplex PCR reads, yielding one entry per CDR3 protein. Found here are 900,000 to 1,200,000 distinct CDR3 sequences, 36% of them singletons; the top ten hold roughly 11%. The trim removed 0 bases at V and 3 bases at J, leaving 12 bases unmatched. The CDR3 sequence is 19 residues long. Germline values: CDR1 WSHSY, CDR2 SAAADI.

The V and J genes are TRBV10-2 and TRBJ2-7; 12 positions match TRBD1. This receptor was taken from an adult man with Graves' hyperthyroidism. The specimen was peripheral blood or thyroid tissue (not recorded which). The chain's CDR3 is CASSESKSRDRGLNYEQYF. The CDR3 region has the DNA TGCGCCAGCAGTGAGTCGAAGTCGCGGGACAGGGGGCTGAACTACGAGCAGTACTTC.